The next 25 T cell receptor beta chains were all read from a single sample in a study of T cell clonality in common variable immunodeficiency. General study points: Common variable immunodeficiency TCR beta sequences reportedly had fewer deletions and N-nucleotide insertions.

TCRdb's table, derived via immunoSEQ multiplex PCR, lists solely in-frame clones and lacks some. The sample was found to contain 30,000 to 40,000 clones, and every one recurs. These receptors have no known antigen. The sequenced material came from peripheral blood mononuclear cells. The receptors derive from a human donor with common variable immunodeficiency.

The table lists this clone with many counts. Read coverage stops 3 residues before the CDR3 terminus; the germline J gene supplies the remainder. The chain links TRBV19 to TRBJ2-2; weak D call: TRBD2 (5 bases). Germline CDR1 reads LNHDA; CDR2 reads SQIVND (reference sequence). CDR3 length: 13 amino acids. V was clipped by 3 bases and J by 5 bases, with 7 bases between them. The CDR3 sequence: CASSIRGTGELFF. The part of the CDR3 DNA that was read is TGTGCCAGTAGTATCCGGGGAACCGGGGAG.

This clone was recorded a few times. The CDR3 is cut off 3 residues early in the read; its end comes from the germline J gene. V usage is TRBV6-1 and J usage is TRBJ1-6, with 7 bases fitting TRBD1. After removal of 4 bases from V and 5 bases from J, the junction contained 5 bases not matched to a gene. Germline assignment: CDR1 MNHNS and CDR2 SASEGT. The CDR3 spans 15 residues. The DNA read from the CDR3 is TGTGCCAGCAGTGCTTTTGGGACAGATAATTCACCC. Translated: CASSAFGTDNSP. The complete CDR3 protein is CASSAFGTDNSPLHF.

In this sample, this clone turned up many times. The CDR3 end lies 3 residues beyond the end of the read and is filled in from the germline J gene. J is TRBJ2-1 and V is TRBV6-2 or TRBV6-3, with D unclear. The CDR3 is 15 residues long. V was pared by 6 bases and J by 2 bases, with 14 bases between. Germline V gene sequence: CDR1 MNHEY, CDR2 SVGEGT. The DNA read from the CDR3 is TGTGCCAGCAGCTTAGACACCGAACCCTACAATGAG. Its protein is CASSLDTEPYNE. The full CDR3 protein is CASSLDTEPYNEQFF.

The DNA read from the CDR3 is TGTGCCAGCAGTGACTTGGATGGGTGGGGACTAGCGGGGGGGCGAGATACG. Its protein is CASSDLDGWGLAGGRDT. The whole CDR3 reads CASSDLDGWGLAGGRDTQYF. The rearrangement links TRBV6-4 to TRBJ2-3, with TRBD2 identical over 16 bases. Read data end 3 residues before the CDR3 end; the end is taken from the germline J gene. This CDR3 comprises 20 residues. V was clipped by 1 base and J by 5 bases; unmatched bases: 12. Per the germline V gene, CDR1 is MRHNA and CDR2 is SNTAGT.

This clone was detected ten times or more. The CDR3 extends 3 residues past the end of the read, so its final part is completed from the germline J gene. The chain uses TRBV2 and TRBJ1-2; 9 bases are a match to TRBD1. Germline trimming cut 4 bases from V and 4 bases from J; bases unmatched to any gene: 10. The CDR3 has 16 residues. From germline, CDR1 is SNHLY and CDR2 FYNNEI. The CDR3 protein is CASSGSDRGLTYGYTF. The CDR3 DNA, read in part, is TGTGCCAGCAGTGGGTCCGACAGGGGGTTAACCTATGGC.

About this clone: The observed sequence ends 3 residues before the CDR3 terminus, with the missing tail filled in from the germline J gene. The chain uses TRBV19 and TRBJ2-1; 11 bases fit TRBD1. J was trimmed by 5 bases and V by 7 bases; bases with no gene match: 7. There are 15 residues in the CDR3. Germline loops: CDR1 LNHDA, CDR2 SQIVND (reference sequence). The CDR3 sequence is CASTQGQGGNNEQFF. The CDR3 bases that were read are TGTGCCAGTACCCAGGGACAGGGGGGGAACAATGAG.

This clone came up a few times. The DNA ends 3 residues before the CDR3 does, and the rest of the CDR3 is filled in from the germline J gene. The chain combines TRBV7-9 with TRBJ1-4, with 12 bases lining up with TRBD1. The CDR3 sequence is 15 residues long. V shed 3 bases, J shed 7 bases, and the junction held 3 bases outside the gene matches. CDR1 and CDR2 (germline): SEHNR, FQNEAQ (reference sequence). CDR3 in amino acids: CASSLGQGATEKLFF. The CDR3 DNA, read in part, is TGTGCCAGCAGCTTGGGACAGGGGGCGACTGAAAAA.

This clone occurred a few times. The sequenced fragment ends 3 residues before the CDR3 boundary, so the rest is inferred from the germline J gene. The chain couples TRBV19 to TRBJ2-7; TRBD1 matches 7 bases. Looked up from germline, CDR1 is LNHDA and CDR2 is SQIVND (reference sequence). The CDR3 totals 14 residues. After removal of 3 bases from V and 0 bases from J, the junction contained 2 bases not matched to a gene. Here the CDR3 reads CASSIGQDSYEQYF. Partial CDR3 DNA: TGTGCCAGTAGTATCGGACAGGACTCCTACGAG. Supplemented by reference TRBV19 and TRBJ2-7, the full variable domain reads DGGITQSPKYLFRKEGQNVTLSCEQNLNHDAMYWYRQDPGQGLRLIYYSQIVNDFQKGDIAEGYSVSREKKESFPLTVTSAQKNPTAFYLCASSIGQDSYEQYFGPGTRLTVT.

This clone came up many times. The observed sequence ends 3 residues before the CDR3 terminus, with the missing tail filled in from the germline J gene. V gene TRBV2 combines with J gene TRBJ2-1, with TRBD2 matching 7 bases. The V and J ends lost 6 bases and 2 bases, in that order; junction bases with no gene match: 10. The germline CDR1 and CDR2 sequences are SNHLY and FYNNEI. CDR3 length: 16 residues. CDR3 region: CASRMGLGGPYNEQFF. The CDR3 bases that were read are TGTGCCAGCAGGATGGGACTGGGAGGGCCCTACAATGAG.

As for this clone: The read stops 3 residues short of the end of the CDR3; the missing end is completed from the germline J gene. J is TRBJ1-3 and V is TRBV30; 7 nucleotides line up with TRBD1. Trimming took 3 bases from V and 0 from J; bases not matched to a gene: 2. Germline-derived CDR1 and CDR2 are GTSNPN and SVGIG (reference sequence). CDR3 size: 14 residues. The CDR3 loop is CAWSDRDSGNTIYF. CDR3 DNA (partial): TGTGCCTGGAGCGACAGGGACTCTGGAAACACC.

This clone was seen a few times. The read ends 3 residues shy of where the CDR3 ends; the end is completed using the germline J gene. V and J are TRBV18 and TRBJ1-1, with 8 positions matching TRBD1. V dropped 2 bases and J dropped 3; count of bases not matched to a gene: 5. The CDR3 is 15 residues long. Germline V lookup: CDR1 KGHSH, CDR2 LQKENI. Here the CDR3 reads CASSPGAGGHTEAFF. The sequenced CDR3 bases are TGTGCCAGCTCACCAGGGGCAGGGGGCCACACTGAA.

For this clone: The read ends 3 residues early relative to the CDR3; the germline J gene fills the gap. The chain carries TRBV30 and TRBJ1-1; no definite D call. Trimming left V 8 bases short and J 3 bases short, with 13 bases between. This CDR3 has 12 amino acids. The germline V gene encodes CDR1 GTSNPN and CDR2 SVGIG (reference sequence). This chain's CDR3 is CALKPGYTEAFF. The CDR3 DNA, read in part, is TGTGCCCTAAAGCCAGGTTACACTGAA.

Regarding this clone: The read ends 3 residues early relative to the CDR3; the germline J gene fills the gap. J is TRBJ2-5 and V is TRBV19; D perhaps matches TRBD1 (6 bases). The CDR3 totals 16 residues. Germline CDR1 is LNHDA and CDR2 is SQIVND (reference sequence). V was trimmed by 3 bases and J by 2 bases, leaving 16 bases between them. This CDR3 reads CASSIQGPARQETQYF. Incomplete CDR3 DNA: TGTGCCAGTAGTATCCAGGGGCCGGCGAGGCAAGAGACC.

This clone was seen at least ten times. The CDR3 spells CATSTGEVWGYTF. The CDR3 DNA, read in part, is TGTGCCACCTCGACAGGGGAGGTGTGGGGC. V is TRBV19 and J is TRBJ1-2, with 8 bases identical to TRBD1. Read data end 3 residues before the CDR3 end; the end is taken from the germline J gene. Looked up from germline, CDR1 is LNHDA and CDR2 is SQIVND (reference sequence). The CDR3 is 13 amino acids.

This clone was observed at least ten times. The read terminates 3 residues ahead of where the CDR3 ends, so the germline J gene completes it. The rearrangement links TRBV6-2 or TRBV6-3 to TRBJ1-3, with D possibly TRBD1 on 6 matching bases. This CDR3 has 16 residues. Germline CDR1 is MNHEY and CDR2 is SVGEGT. Trimming pared 4 bases from V and 2 bases from J, leaving 15 bases between. Incomplete CDR3 DNA: TGTGCCAGCAGTTTGCGGGGGGGCCCACCTGGAAACACC. Its translation is CASSLRGGPPGNT. The full CDR3 reads CASSLRGGPPGNTIYF.

This clone has a count of ten or more. The read ends 3 residues early relative to the CDR3; the germline J gene fills the gap. V is TRBV5-1 and J is TRBJ1-2; 7 nucleotides line up with TRBD1. The V segment lost 1 base and the J segment 2 bases; nucleotides outside the gene matches: 11. There are 17 residues in the CDR3. Germline CDR1 reads SGHRS; CDR2 reads YFSETQ. The CDR3 sequence: CASSLRCGTAANYGYTF. Incomplete CDR3 DNA: TGCGCCAGCAGCTTGCGTTGTGGGACAGCGGCCAACTATGGC. The complete variable domain, with remaining parts taken from reference TRBV5-1 and TRBJ1-2, reads KAGVTQTPRYLIKTRGQQVTLSCSPISGHRSVSWYQQTPGQGLQFLFEYFSETQRNKGNFPGRFSGRQFSNSRSEMNVSTLELGDSALYLCASSLRCGTAANYGYTFGSGTRLTVV.

At least ten counts were recorded for this clone. A read error may produce the germline difference seen at one junction end. The read gets to within 3 residues of the CDR3 end, and the germline J gene fills in the rest. The rearrangement links TRBV4-2 to TRBJ1-5; TRBD1 matches 11 bases. CDR3 length: 17 amino acids. Germline V gene sequence: CDR1 LGHNA, CDR2 YNFKEQ. CDR3 sequence: CASSPGQGARSKQPQHF. The part of the CDR3 DNA that was read is TGTGCCAGCAGCCCTGGACAGGGGGCGCGAAGCAAGCAGCCC.

This clone was seen many times. From the germline J gene comes the end of the CDR3, since the read stops 3 residues before it. The gene calls are TRBV27 and TRBJ1-2; D possibly corresponds to TRBD1 (6 bases). Between the trimmed V and J ends, which lost 2 bases and 6 bases, there was a span of 13 bases. The germline CDR1 and CDR2 sequences are MNHEY and SMNVEV (reference sequence). This CDR3 spans 14 amino acids. The CDR3 sequence: CASSLSGGADGYTF. CDR3 DNA (partial): TGTGCCAGCAGTTTAAGTGGGGGGGCGGATGGC.

The table lists this clone with many counts. CDR3 residues: CASRGQGNGYTF. CDR3 bases read: TGTGCCAGCAGGGGACAGGGGAATGGC. This chain links TRBV2 with TRBJ1-2; 10 bases are a match to TRBD1. Read sequence stops 3 residues before the CDR3 end, and the germline J gene provides the missing end. With 6 bases clipped from V and 6 bases from J, the junction kept 1 base outside the gene matches. This CDR3 is built from 12 residues. Germline CDR1 is SNHLY and CDR2 is FYNNEI.

At least ten counts were recorded for this clone. The CDR3 goes on 3 residues after the read ends, and that part is filled in from the germline J gene. The chain links TRBV5-1 to TRBJ1-6; D ambiguous. Trimming removed 0 bases at V and 0 bases at J, with 10 bases between. Per germline, CDR1 SGHRS and CDR2 YFSETQ. This CDR3 contains 17 residues. CDR3 loop: CASSLDGTSSYNSPLHF. The part of the CDR3 DNA that was read is TGCGCCAGCAGCTTGGATGGCACCAGCTCCTATAATTCACCC.

Of note for this clone: The CDR3 extends 3 residues past the end of the read, so its final part is completed from the germline J gene. The chain has TRBV7-9 and TRBJ1-2, with unresolved D. The CDR3 extends over 11 amino acids. CDR1 and CDR2 (germline): SEHNR, FQNEAQ (reference sequence). CDR3: CASSLGPGYTF. CDR3 bases read: TGTGCCAGCAGCTTAGGGCCCGGC.

The sample holds a few counts of this clone. The read falls 3 residues short of the CDR3 end, and the missing part is taken from the germline J gene. This chain uses TRBV2 with TRBJ2-7, with TRBD2 matching over 10 bases. Germline CDR1 reads SNHLY; CDR2 reads FYNNEI. The J segment lost 0 bases and the V segment lost 4 bases, leaving 12 bases of the junction unmatched. The CDR3 consists of 18 residues. The sequenced part of the CDR3 DNA is TGTGCCAGCAGTGGGGGCCTCTCTAGCGGGGGTAGCTCCTACGAG. Protein: CASSGGLSSGGSSYE. The CDR3 reads in full as CASSGGLSSGGSSYEQYF.

For this clone: Read data end 3 residues before the CDR3 end; the end is taken from the germline J gene. The V gene is TRBV7-2, the J gene TRBJ1-5; D is uncertain. Per the germline V gene, CDR1 is SGHTA and CDR2 is FQGNSA. The CDR3 runs 13 residues. With 1 base removed from V and 2 bases from J, the gap between germline ends came to 3 bases. CDR3 sequence: CASSLVGNQPQHF. The DNA read from the CDR3 is TGTGCCAGCAGCTTAGTAGGCAATCAGCCC.

The sample holds many counts of this clone. The read halts 3 residues ahead of the CDR3 end, with the missing end drawn from the germline J gene. This chain joins TRBV19 and TRBJ2-3; 14 bases are shared with TRBD2. V was clipped by 5 bases and J by 3 bases; unmatched bases: 10. The CDR3 sequence is 18 residues long. Germline CDR1 and CDR2: LNHDA and SQIVND (reference sequence). The part of the CDR3 DNA that was read is TGTGCCAGTAGTGCAAGAGGGACTAGCGGGGGATGGACAGATACG. Its protein is CASSARGTSGGWTDT. The whole CDR3 protein is CASSARGTSGGWTDTQYF.

This clone was counted a few times. The read ends 3 residues early relative to the CDR3; the germline J gene fills the gap. This chain uses TRBV30 with TRBJ1-5; a weak D match, TRBD1 (5 bases). The CDR3 contains 16 residues. The V end lost 2 bases, the J end lost 3 bases, and 17 bases lay between the germline ends. Per the germline V gene, CDR1 is GTSNPN and CDR2 is SVGIG (reference sequence). The sequenced part of the CDR3 DNA is TGTGCCTGGAGTAGTAGAGAGGGGATAAACAATCAGCCC. Its translation: CAWSSREGINNQP. From start to end, the CDR3 is CAWSSREGINNQPQHF.